This T cell receptor (beta chain) was retrieved from a study of T cell changes during pregnancy in multiple sclerosis. The ends lost 4 bases at V and 0 bases at J; junction bases unmatched: 11. CDR3 length equals 18 residues. Per germline, CDR1 SEHNR and CDR2 FQNEAQ (reference sequence). Profiling relied on immunoSEQ multiplex PCR, and the TCRdb table lists in-frame clones only, not all of them. Of roughly 80,000 clones listed, around 93% are singletons. The sample in question was peripheral blood, obtained in the second trimester of pregnancy. The TCR sequence derives from a female donor with multiple sclerosis, enrolled in a pregnancy study. The gene calls are TRBV7-9 and TRBJ1-1; 10 nucleotides line up with TRBD1. CDR3 region: CASSSPPGTGDVNTEAFF. As DNA, the CDR3 is TGTGCCAGCAGCTCCCCGCCGGGGACAGGGGACGTGAACACTGAAGCTTTCTTT.